The source of this TCR beta chain is a study of radiation and T cells in renal cell carcinoma. Study summary: Nephrectomy followed 15 Gy stereotactic body radiation by 4 weeks.

Only in-frame clones appear in the TCRdb table, and some are missing; sequencing was by immunoSEQ multiplex PCR. The sample consists of some 80,000 clones, 65% to 90% of them appearing once. Indicated time point: blood 2 weeks post-SBRT. The treatment denotes: 15 Gy SBRT to primary tumor, nephrectomy 4 weeks later. The CDR3 is 16 amino acids. V lost 4 bases to trimming and J lost 5 bases; unmatched junction nucleotides: 13. The germline V gene has CDR1 LGHNA and CDR2 YNFKEQ. The J gene is TRBJ2-5, the V gene TRBV4-2; 7 bases line up with TRBD2. This receptor was identified in a woman aged 45-59 years with renal cell carcinoma. Sequences were derived from blood, sampled from a patient whose treatment included radiotherapy and nephrectomy. The CDR3 region has the DNA TGTGCCAGCAGCCGTTGGGAGGGGCTAAGTAGGGAGACCCAGTACTTC. Its translation: CASSRWEGLSRETQYF.